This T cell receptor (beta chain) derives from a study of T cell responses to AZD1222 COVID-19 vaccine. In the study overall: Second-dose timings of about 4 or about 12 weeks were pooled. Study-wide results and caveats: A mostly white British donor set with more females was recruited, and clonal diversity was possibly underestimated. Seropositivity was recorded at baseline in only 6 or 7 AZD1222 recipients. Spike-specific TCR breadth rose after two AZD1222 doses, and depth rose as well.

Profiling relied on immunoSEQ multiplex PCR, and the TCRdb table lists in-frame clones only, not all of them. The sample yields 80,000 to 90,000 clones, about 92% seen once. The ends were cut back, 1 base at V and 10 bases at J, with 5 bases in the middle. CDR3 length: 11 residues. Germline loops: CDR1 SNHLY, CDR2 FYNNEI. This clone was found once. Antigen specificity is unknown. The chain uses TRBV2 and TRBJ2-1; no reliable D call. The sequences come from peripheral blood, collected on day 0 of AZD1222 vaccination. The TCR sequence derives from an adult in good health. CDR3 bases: TGTGCCAGCAGTGAAGAGGGAGAGCAGTTCTTC. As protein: CASSEEGEQFF.